This T cell receptor beta chain was identified during a study of shared clonotypes between healthy human individuals. Points from the study as a whole: Sorted-subset samples were not fully sequenced, rarefaction indicated. Non-shared clonotypes showed lower generation probabilities than clonotypes common to all four donors.

The CDR3 extends over 14 amino acids. The germline gives CDR1 SEHNR, CDR2 FQNEAQ (reference sequence). Trimming took 0 bases from V and 7 from J, leaving 13 bases between them. Naive CD8 cells comprised CD45RO-negative, CCR7-positively selected cells, excluding terminally differentiated effector memory CD45RA+ cells. Worth noting for this clone: What it recognizes is unknown.

Clones were read by immunoSEQ multiplex PCR, and TCRdb kept only the in-frame ones, dropping some. The sample shows about 1.9 million clones, over 85% of them seen only once. The chain combines TRBV7-9 with TRBJ2-7; D might be TRBD2 (5 bases). The source is a man aged 18 to 35 in good health. Some clones in this sample may be carry-over from other donors' samples. Input material: naive CD8+ T cells from PBMCs. The CDR3 spells CASSLAAGVGEQYF. CDR3 nucleotide sequence: TGTGCCAGCAGCTTAGCGGCCGGGGTGGGAGAGCAGTACTTC.